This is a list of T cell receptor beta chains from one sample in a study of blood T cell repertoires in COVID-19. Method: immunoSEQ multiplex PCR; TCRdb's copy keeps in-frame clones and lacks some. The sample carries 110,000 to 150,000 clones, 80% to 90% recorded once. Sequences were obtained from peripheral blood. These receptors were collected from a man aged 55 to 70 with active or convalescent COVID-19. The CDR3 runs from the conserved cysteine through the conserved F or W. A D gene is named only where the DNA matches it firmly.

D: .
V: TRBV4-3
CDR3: CASSQRWTLALEETQYF

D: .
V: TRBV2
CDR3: CASSARQIQETQYF

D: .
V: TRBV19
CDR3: CASKSDSSGNTIYF

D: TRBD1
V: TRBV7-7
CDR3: CASSPGTGGEETQYF

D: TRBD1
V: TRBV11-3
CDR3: CASSSAGQVISGNTIYF

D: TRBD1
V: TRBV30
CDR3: CAWSVNRGQAYEQFF

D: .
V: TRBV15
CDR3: CATSRTGNYGYTF

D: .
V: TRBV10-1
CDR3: CASSGQSGTEAFF

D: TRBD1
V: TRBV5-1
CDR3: CASSFSGGNEKLFF

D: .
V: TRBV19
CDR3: CASSTTGFAYTEAFF

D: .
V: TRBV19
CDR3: CASSTRVWNTEAFF

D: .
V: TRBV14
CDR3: CASSQESVGNEQFF

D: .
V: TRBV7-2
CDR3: CASSFGGTNNEQFF

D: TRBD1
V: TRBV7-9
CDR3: CASSKTGDLGQPQHF

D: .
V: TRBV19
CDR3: CASSMASAATEAFF

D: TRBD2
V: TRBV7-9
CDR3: CASSSLVGTTYNEQFF

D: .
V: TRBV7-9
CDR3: CASSLGARQAFF

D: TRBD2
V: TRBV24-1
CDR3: CATSDATSGRNTGELFF

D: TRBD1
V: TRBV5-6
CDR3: CASSWGQTFTGAFF

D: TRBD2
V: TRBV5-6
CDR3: CASSFVAGMYNEQFF

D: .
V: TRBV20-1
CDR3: CSASNPRESTDTQYF

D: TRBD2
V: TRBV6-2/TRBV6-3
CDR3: CASSYEAGAFNEQFF

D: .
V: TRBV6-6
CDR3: CASMRQGDNSPLHF

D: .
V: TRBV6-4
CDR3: CASSDTGTGYTF

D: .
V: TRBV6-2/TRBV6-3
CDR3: CASSYSRGTNEQFF

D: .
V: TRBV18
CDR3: CASSPSGADYGYTF

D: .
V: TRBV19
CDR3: CASTYSTGMNTEAFF

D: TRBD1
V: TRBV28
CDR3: CASSPSTGLTEAFF